This is a list of T cell receptor beta chains from one sample in a study of T cell changes during pregnancy in multiple sclerosis. Libraries were prepared by immunoSEQ multiplex PCR; TCRdb keeps only in-frame clonotypes and omits some of them. This table holds roughly 75,000 clones, 70% to 90% found once. The sample consisted of peripheral blood, taken before pregnancy. These receptors came from a female donor with multiple sclerosis, enrolled in a pregnancy study. Each CDR3 is given without its conserved first and last residue. Each record gives: CDR3 length, V gene, CDR3 protein.

11 TRBV4-3 ASSQQQGTEAF
12 TRBV10-3 ATLGGLSYNEQF
10 TRBV7-2 ASSLNEETQY
12 TRBV2 ASSSWDREETQY
13 TRBV9 ASSVGEQTNYGYT
12 TRBV28 ASIQGRASYEQY
13 TRBV4-2 ASSRVAGGTYEQY
16 TRBV4-1 ASSHPVGPGSNSYEQY
13 TRBV5-1 ASSLGGRGSYEQY
10 TRBV2 ASSVRNTEAF
14 TRBV4-3 ASSQDFAGGYNEQF
11 TRBV5-6 ASSLSGVSEQY
12 TRBV18 ASSGPSGMETQY
10 TRBV2 ASTRTGGEQY
13 TRBV5-4 ASTGGGTENTEAF
13 TRBV6-1 ASSERPTQGYGYT
12 TRBV27 ASSFQGGGETQY
14 TRBV14 ASSQLRGGGVNEQF
11 TRBV7-2 ASSDRGGYEQF
12 TRBV11-2 ASSLVPITGGYT
13 TRBV9 ASSVDSGTSNGYT
13 TRBV2 ASSEIAGYNEKLF
12 TRBV6-6 ASSSQTGTEKLF
13 TRBV6-5 ASSYSAGGSYEQY
14 TRBV2 ASSVGGLAGGPPYY
14 TRBV19 ASSQLRAGANTEAF
13 TRBV27 ASSLSGGVNYGYT
14 TRBV6-4 ASSDGAGGRGDTQY
10 TRBV2 ASSETGPRAF
16 TRBV6-1 ASSGSPTAGQFSYEQY
12 TRBV4-1 ASSQEGWAVGQY
11 TRBV7-3 ASSTGGWTEAF
14 TRBV18 ASSPRQASDNSPLH
12 TRBV5-4 ASSAGTGLYEQY
12 TRBV4-3 ASSQGGFRVGYT
14 TRBV10-3 ATMGGAGTPRNTIY
11 TRBV5-1 ASSPQGAADYT
13 TRBV5-4 ASSLTAGWEDEQF